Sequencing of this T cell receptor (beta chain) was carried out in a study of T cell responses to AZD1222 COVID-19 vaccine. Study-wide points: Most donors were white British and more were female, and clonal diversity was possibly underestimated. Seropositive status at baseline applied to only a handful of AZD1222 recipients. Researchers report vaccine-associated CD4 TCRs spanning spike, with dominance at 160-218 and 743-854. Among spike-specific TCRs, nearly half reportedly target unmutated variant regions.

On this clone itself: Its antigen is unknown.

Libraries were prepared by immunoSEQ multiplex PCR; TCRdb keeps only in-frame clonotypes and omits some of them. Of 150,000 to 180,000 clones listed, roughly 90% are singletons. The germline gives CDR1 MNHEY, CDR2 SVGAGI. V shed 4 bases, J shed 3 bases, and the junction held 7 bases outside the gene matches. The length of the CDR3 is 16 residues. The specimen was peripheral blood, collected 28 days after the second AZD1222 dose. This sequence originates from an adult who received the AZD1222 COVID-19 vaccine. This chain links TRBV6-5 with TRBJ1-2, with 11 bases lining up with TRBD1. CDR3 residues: CASSFPGQGADYGYTF. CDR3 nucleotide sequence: TGTGCCAGCAGTTTTCCCGGACAGGGGGCGGACTATGGCTACACCTTC.